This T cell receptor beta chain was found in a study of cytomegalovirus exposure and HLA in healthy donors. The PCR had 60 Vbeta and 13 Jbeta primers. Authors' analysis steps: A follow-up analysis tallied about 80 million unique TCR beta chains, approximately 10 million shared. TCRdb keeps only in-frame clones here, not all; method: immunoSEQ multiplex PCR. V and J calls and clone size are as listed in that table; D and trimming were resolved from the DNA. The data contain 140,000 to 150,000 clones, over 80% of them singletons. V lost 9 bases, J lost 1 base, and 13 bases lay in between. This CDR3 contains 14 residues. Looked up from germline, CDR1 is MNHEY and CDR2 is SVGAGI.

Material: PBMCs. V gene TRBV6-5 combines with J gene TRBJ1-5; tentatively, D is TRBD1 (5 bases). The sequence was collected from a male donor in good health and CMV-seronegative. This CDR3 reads CARDSGWSNQPQHF. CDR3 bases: TGTGCCAGAGATTCAGGGTGGAGCAATCAGCCCCAGCATTTT.